What follows are 30 T cell receptor beta chains derived from one specimen sequenced in a study of T cell clonality in common variable immunodeficiency. Study findings and constraints: In common variable immunodeficiency, TCR beta chains reportedly carried fewer deletions and N-nucleotide insertions.

TCRdb's table, derived via immunoSEQ multiplex PCR, lists solely in-frame clones and lacks some. This repertoire holds roughly 32,000 clones, and none appear only once. Their antigens are not known. Sequencing input: peripheral blood mononuclear cells. These receptor sequences come from a human donor with common variable immunodeficiency.

Many counts were recorded for this clone. Read sequence stops 3 residues before the CDR3 end, and the germline J gene provides the missing end. The chain uses TRBV20-1 and TRBJ2-1; the D is unclear. The CDR3 has 11 residues. Trimming pared 2 bases from V and 4 bases from J, leaving 3 bases between. Germline V lookup: CDR1 DFQATT, CDR2 SNEGSKA (reference sequence). CDR3 bases read: TGCAGTGCTAGACGTTACAATGAG. Translated: CSARRYNE. The full CDR3 protein reads CSARRYNEQFF.

In this sample, this clone turned up a few times. The CDR3 extends 3 residues past the end of the read, so its final part is completed from the germline J gene. The J gene is TRBJ2-1, the V gene TRBV7-3, with D maybe TRBD2 (6 bases). The CDR3 runs 18 residues. Looked up from germline, CDR1 is SGHTA and CDR2 is FQGTGA. Trimming removed 5 bases from V and 4 bases from J, with 24 bases in between. The CDR3 spells CASSASRGGLARYNEQFF. The part of the CDR3 DNA that was read is TGTGCCAGCAGCGCCTCTAGGGGAGGCCTAGCGAGGTACAATGAG.

Ten or more counts support this clone. Read coverage stops 3 residues before the CDR3 terminus; the germline J gene supplies the remainder. This chain links TRBV18 with TRBJ1-1, with TRBD1 as a possible D gene (5 bases). The CDR3 length is 16 residues. The germline V gene encodes CDR1 KGHSH and CDR2 LQKENI. Trimming left V 1 base short and J 1 base short, with 13 bases between. The chain's CDR3 is CASSPRITGGNTEAFF. Partial CDR3 DNA: TGTGCCAGCTCACCACGGATCACGGGGGGGAACACTGAA. Drawing the rest from reference TRBV18 and TRBJ1-1, the complete variable domain is NAGVMQNPRHLVRRRGQEARLRCSPMKGHSHVYWYRQLPEEGLKFMVYLQKENIIDESGMPKERFSAEFPKEGPSILRIQQVVRGDSAAYFCASSPRITGGNTEAFFGQGTRLTVV.

The sample holds many counts of this clone. The observed sequence ends 3 residues before the CDR3 terminus, with the missing tail filled in from the germline J gene. The V and J genes are TRBV5-6 and TRBJ2-7; perhaps TRBD1 as D (6 bases). V was shortened by 3 bases and J by 4 bases, with 8 bases between the two germline ends. Germline CDR1 SGHDT, CDR2 YYEEEE. This CDR3 has 12 residues. The CDR3: CASSSQGYEQYF. CDR3 DNA, as far as it was read: TGTGCCAGCAGCTCACAGGGTTACGAG.

This clone was seen at least ten times. Sequencing ends 3 residues short of the CDR3 end; the germline J gene provides the rest. The chain carries TRBV7-2 and TRBJ2-2; D is perhaps TRBD1 (6 bases). The CDR3 covers 14 residues. V lost 1 base and J lost 5, with 8 bases in between. The germline V gene has CDR1 SGHTA and CDR2 FQGNSA. CDR3 in amino acids: CASSLDRVTGELFF. The sequenced part of the CDR3 DNA is TGTGCCAGCAGCTTAGACAGGGTAACCGGGGAG.

A note on this clone: Coverage ceases 3 residues before the CDR3 finishes, and the germline J gene fills in the end. V is TRBV5-1 and J is TRBJ1-1, with unresolved D. The CDR3 length is 16 residues. The germline V gene encodes CDR1 SGHRS and CDR2 YFSETQ. V dropped 2 bases and J dropped 0 bases, with 14 bases sitting between them. This chain's CDR3 is CASSFQIAALNTEAFF. CDR3 bases read: TGCGCCAGCAGCTTTCAAATTGCGGCCTTGAACACTGAA.

This clone was seen many times. The read ends 3 residues before the CDR3 terminus; that terminus is restored from the germline J gene. The chain links TRBV7-3 to TRBJ1-2, with TRBD1 identical over 8 bases. Unmatched junction bases numbered 17, after V lost 10 bases and J lost 4 bases. Germline CDR1 SGHTA, CDR2 FQGTGA. CDR3 size: 16 residues. The part of the CDR3 DNA that was read is TGTGCCACCTCACGTACCCCGGACAGGGACCCCTATGGC. Encoded protein: CATSRTPDRDPYG. The CDR3 reads in full as CATSRTPDRDPYGYTF.

This clone was found many times. From the germline J gene comes the end of the CDR3, since the read stops 3 residues before it. J is TRBJ2-3 and V is TRBV7-6, with 8 bases aligning to TRBD1. Germline V gives CDR1 SGHVS, CDR2 FNYEAQ. Unmatched junction bases numbered 4, after V lost 4 bases and J lost 4 bases. The CDR3 contains 14 residues. The covered CDR3 bases are TGTGCCAGCAGCTCGGGACAGGAGGCAGATACG. It yields the protein CASSSGQEADT. The whole CDR3 reads CASSSGQEADTQYF. Variable domain in full (rest from reference TRBV7-6 and TRBJ2-3): GAGVSQSPRYKVTKRGQDVALRCDPISGHVSLYWYRQALGQGPEFLTYFNYEAQQDKSGLPNDRFSAERPEGSISTLTIQRTEQRDSAMYRCASSSGQEADTQYFGPGTRLTVL.

Remarks on this clone: The CDR3 end is not reached by the read, which stops 3 residues before it; the germline J gene fills it in. V and J are TRBV18 and TRBJ2-5, with 8 bases fitting TRBD1. The CDR3 has 14 residues. CDR1 and CDR2 from the germline V gene are KGHSH and LQKENI. With V trimmed by 3 bases and J by 6 bases, 6 bases remained unmatched. The CDR3 loop is CASSPQGANQTQYF. The part of the CDR3 DNA that was read is TGTGCCAGCTCACCGCAGGGGGCAAATCAGACC.

As for this clone: The DNA ends 3 residues before the CDR3 does, and the rest of the CDR3 is filled in from the germline J gene. V usage is TRBV5-4 and J usage is TRBJ2-1, with TRBD2 matching over 7 bases. The CDR3 covers 16 residues. The V and J ends lost 0 bases and 0 bases, in that order; junction bases with no gene match: 3. CDR1 and CDR2 from the germline V gene are SGHNT and YYREEE (reference sequence). The CDR3 region is CASSLVGGSSYNEQFF. CDR3 DNA (partial): TGTGCCAGCAGCTTGGTCGGCGGGAGCTCCTACAATGAG.

At least ten counts were recorded for this clone. The read is 3 residues too short to cover the CDR3 end, so that end is filled in from the germline J gene. The chain uses TRBV5-1 and TRBJ2-7; D is ambiguous. Germline V lookup: CDR1 SGHRS, CDR2 YFSETQ. V was trimmed by 3 bases and J by 5 bases, leaving 12 bases between them. The CDR3 consists of 13 residues. The part of the CDR3 DNA that was read is TGCGCCAGCAGCTCACGCCAGGCCGACGAG. Protein: CASSSRQADE. The CDR3 in its entirety is CASSSRQADEQYF. Drawing the rest from reference TRBV5-1 and TRBJ2-7, the complete variable domain is KAGVTQTPRYLIKTRGQQVTLSCSPISGHRSVSWYQQTPGQGLQFLFEYFSETQRNKGNFPGRFSGRQFSNSRSEMNVSTLELGDSALYLCASSSRQADEQYFGPGTRLTVT.

Notes on this clone: The observed sequence ends 3 residues before the CDR3 terminus, with the missing tail filled in from the germline J gene. This chain uses TRBV7-6 with TRBJ2-7; TRBD2 aligns across 9 bases. The CDR3 loop spans 15 amino acids. J gave up 2 bases and V 5 bases, and 7 bases lay outside the gene matches. Germline V gene sequence: CDR1 SGHVS, CDR2 FNYEAQ. This chain's CDR3 is CASSPGLATAYEQYF. The CDR3 bases that were read are TGTGCCAGCAGCCCCGGACTAGCGACAGCCTACGAG.

This clone appeared many times. The read stops 3 residues short of the end of the CDR3; the missing end is completed from the germline J gene. The chain joins TRBV18 to TRBJ2-3; tentatively, D is TRBD2 (5 bases). There are 15 residues in the CDR3. From germline, CDR1 is KGHSH and CDR2 LQKENI. The V gene lost 5 bases and the J gene lost 6 bases, with 18 bases spanning the gap. CDR3 DNA, as far as it was read: TGTGCCAGCTCATTCGCGGGCCGTTCCATTGATACG. Its translation is CASSFAGRSIDT. The complete CDR3 sequence is CASSFAGRSIDTQYF.

This clone was seen at least ten times. The read ends 3 residues before the CDR3 terminus; that terminus is restored from the germline J gene. The V gene is TRBV7-9, the J gene TRBJ1-4; D gene unclear. The germline V gene encodes CDR1 SEHNR and CDR2 FQNEAQ (reference sequence). This CDR3 has 11 residues. CDR3 DNA, as far as it was read: TGTGCCAGCAGCCTCCAACGGAAA. As protein: CASSLQRK. The CDR3 as a whole reads CASSLQRKLFF.

This clone appeared many times. The read ends 3 residues shy of where the CDR3 ends; the end is completed using the germline J gene. The chain has TRBV20-1 and TRBJ2-1; TRBD2 aligns across 11 bases. The CDR3 totals 17 residues. The V segment lost 0 bases and the J segment 6 bases; nucleotides outside the gene matches: 10. Germline assignment: CDR1 DFQATT and CDR2 SNEGSKA (reference sequence). The CDR3 sequence: CSARDGASGRWGNEQFF. The part of the CDR3 DNA that was read is TGCAGTGCTAGAGATGGGGCTAGCGGGAGGTGGGGCAATGAG.

This clone was seen repeatedly, ten times or more. The read comes to an end 3 residues before the CDR3 does, leaving the germline J gene to fill in the end. V gene TRBV20-1 combines with J gene TRBJ2-3; D ambiguous. The CDR3 extends over 14 amino acids. V was trimmed by 0 bases and J by 7 bases, leaving 14 bases between them. Germline V gene lookup returns CDR1 DFQATT and CDR2 SNEGSKA (reference sequence). Partial CDR3 DNA: TGCAGTGCTAGAGATTGGCAGATGGCAAATACG. Translated, it gives CSARDWQMANT. The whole CDR3 region reads CSARDWQMANTQYF.

This clone was observed many times. The DNA read from the CDR3 is TGCAGTGCTAGAGATTTACTAGCGGGAGGAGAGAATAAAGATACG. Protein product: CSARDLLAGGENKDT. The whole CDR3 reads CSARDLLAGGENKDTQYF. V is TRBV20-1 and J is TRBJ2-3, with 12 bases aligning to TRBD2. The read terminates 3 residues ahead of where the CDR3 ends, so the germline J gene completes it. The CDR3 spans 18 residues. Germline V gene lookup returns CDR1 DFQATT and CDR2 SNEGSKA (reference sequence). The V gene end was trimmed by 0 bases and the J gene end by 5 bases; junction bases not matched to a gene: 12.

As concerns this clone: One junction end does not reproduce the germline sequence, and a read error may be involved. The sequence runs out 3 residues before the end of the CDR3; the remainder is reconstructed from the germline J gene. The rearrangement joins TRBV7-2 to TRBJ1-2; TRBD1 is a possible D gene (6 bases). Germline CDR1 and CDR2: SGHTA and FQGNSA. This CDR3 contains 14 residues. The part of the CDR3 DNA that was read is TGTGTCAGCAGCATCCCGGGGGGCTCGGATGGC. This translates into CVSSIPGGSDG. The full CDR3 protein is CVSSIPGGSDGYTF.

About this clone itself: The sequence runs out 3 residues before the end of the CDR3; the remainder is reconstructed from the germline J gene. V and J are TRBV18 and TRBJ2-7; D may be TRBD1 (5 bases). The V end was cut by 1 base, the J end by 4 bases, with 17 bases between. The CDR3 runs 16 residues. Germline V gene lookup returns CDR1 KGHSH and CDR2 LQKENI. The chain's CDR3 is CASSPRFLGVSYEQYF. The CDR3 bases that were read are TGTGCCAGCTCACCACGGTTTCTAGGGGTTTCTTACGAG.

This clone was counted ten times or more. The read terminates 3 residues ahead of where the CDR3 ends, so the germline J gene completes it. V gene TRBV7-3 combines with J gene TRBJ1-1, with 8 positions matching TRBD1. V lost 2 bases and J lost 2; bases outside the gene matches: 4. Germline CDR1 reads SGHTA; CDR2 reads FQGTGA. This CDR3 is 15 amino acids long. The CDR3 sequence: CASSLSGQGNTEAFF. The CDR3 DNA, read in part, is TGTGCCAGCAGCTTATCCGGACAGGGCAACACTGAA.

This clone was detected many times. The CDR3 extends 3 residues past the end of the read, so its final part is completed from the germline J gene. The V call is TRBV14, the J call TRBJ1-6; D is ambiguous. CDR1 and CDR2 (germline): SGHDN, FVKESK. CDR3 length equals 14 residues. V was cut by 4 bases and J by 10 bases, with 14 bases left in between. The part of the CDR3 DNA that was read is TGTGCCAGCAGCCCCACGGAGAGAGGGTCACCC. Translated, it gives CASSPTERGSP. The whole CDR3 sequence is CASSPTERGSPLHF.

This clone occurred many times. The CDR3 goes on 3 residues after the read ends, and that part is filled in from the germline J gene. The gene calls are TRBV2 and TRBJ1-5, with D possibly matching TRBD1 (6 bases). Trimming took 3 bases from V and 4 from J, leaving 19 bases between them. The germline CDR1 and CDR2 sequences are SNHLY and FYNNEI. This CDR3 is built from 17 residues. The CDR3: CASSERAGARRNQPQHF. The part of the CDR3 DNA that was read is TGTGCCAGCAGTGAGAGGGCGGGGGCTAGAAGGAATCAGCCC.

In this sample, this clone turned up a few times. The missing CDR3 end, 3 residues past where the read stops, is filled in from the germline J gene. The same CDR3 is also encoded by other DNA sequences in this sample. The V and J genes are TRBV6-2 or TRBV6-3 and TRBJ2-5; a possible D gene is TRBD1 (6 bases). The CDR3 runs to 14 residues. Germline values: CDR1 MNHEY, CDR2 SVGEGT. Trimming stripped 9 bases from V and 4 bases from J, with 18 bases between. The CDR3 sequence: CARIDQGSGETQYF. The CDR3 DNA, read in part, is TGTGCCAGGATCGATCAGGGGTCTGGAGAGACC.

As for this clone: The read terminates 3 residues ahead of where the CDR3 ends, so the germline J gene completes it. The chain joins TRBV7-2 to TRBJ2-7; D unclear. Between the trimmed V and J ends, which lost 6 bases and 4 bases, there was a span of 7 bases. The CDR3 has 11 residues. CDR1 is SGHTA, CDR2 FQGNSA, per germline. CDR3 residues: CASRRMYEQYF. The DNA read from the CDR3 is TGTGCCAGCAGGCGAATGTACGAG.

In this sample, this clone turned up many times. The read terminates 3 residues before the CDR3 end, so the remaining end is supplied by the germline J gene. V gene TRBV4-1 combines with J gene TRBJ1-5; 8 positions match TRBD1. The CDR3 spans 15 residues. Germline V gene lookup returns CDR1 MGHRA and CDR2 YSYEKL. J was trimmed by 7 bases and V by 5 bases; bases with no gene match: 10. The covered CDR3 bases are TGCGCCAGCAGCGACCGCGACAGGGGTGGACAGCCC. It yields the protein CASSDRDRGGQP. The entire CDR3 is CASSDRDRGGQPQHF.

This clone has more than one count but fewer than ten. The CDR3 end lies 3 residues beyond the end of the read and is filled in from the germline J gene. The chain uses TRBV30 and TRBJ2-7; D is unresolved. V lost 2 bases and J 2 bases, leaving 16 bases between the germline ends. Germline V gives CDR1 GTSNPN, CDR2 SVGIG (reference sequence). This CDR3 is built from 15 residues. The CDR3 sequence is CAWSRFSRLTYEQYF. CDR3 DNA (partial): TGTGCCTGGAGTCGATTTTCTAGACTGACCTACGAG.

Only a few counts were recorded for this clone. The CDR3 extends 3 residues past the end of the read, so its final part is completed from the germline J gene. V usage is TRBV30 and J usage is TRBJ2-7, with D possibly TRBD1 on 6 matching bases. The V and J ends lost 4 bases and 2 bases respectively, with 18 bases between them. The CDR3 runs to 15 residues. CDR1 is GTSNPN, CDR2 SVGIG, per germline (reference sequence). The CDR3 sequence: CAWTPAWDNTYEQYF. The DNA read from the CDR3 is TGTGCCTGGACTCCTGCCTGGGACAACACCTACGAG.

This clone was seen a handful of times. The read is 3 residues too short to cover the CDR3 end, so that end is filled in from the germline J gene. The gene calls are TRBV20-1 and TRBJ2-5, with 8 bases matching TRBD2. With 6 bases clipped from V and 6 bases from J, the junction kept 6 bases outside the gene matches. Germline V gene lookup returns CDR1 DFQATT and CDR2 SNEGSKA (reference sequence). The CDR3 has 12 amino acids. The CDR3 reads CSAAGLEKTQYF. Partial CDR3 DNA: TGCAGTGCCGCGGGACTAGAAAAGACC.

This clone was found many times. With the read ending 3 residues before the CDR3 end, the germline J gene is used to fill in that end. The rearrangement links TRBV7-2 to TRBJ2-7, with TRBD2 matching over 7 bases. Germline V gene sequence: CDR1 SGHTA, CDR2 FQGNSA. This CDR3 comprises 14 residues. V lost 2 bases to trimming and J lost 5 bases; unmatched junction nucleotides: 6. CDR3: CASSLLELAHEQYF. Incomplete CDR3 DNA: TGTGCCAGCAGCTTATTAGAACTAGCGCACGAG.

Concerning this clone itself: The CDR3 end is not reached by the read, which stops 3 residues before it; the germline J gene fills it in. The chain uses TRBV7-2 and TRBJ1-2; 8 bases map to TRBD1. Germline values: CDR1 SGHTA, CDR2 FQGNSA. The CDR3 sequence is 14 residues long. The V and J ends lost 3 bases and 5 bases, in that order; junction bases with no gene match: 5. The CDR3 protein is CASSFQGARYGYTF. The CDR3 DNA, read in part, is TGTGCCAGCAGCTTTCAGGGGGCCCGGTATGGC.